This section outlines one TCR beta chain sequence together with its context. These data originate in a study of blood T cell repertoires in COVID-19. CDR3 length: 18 amino acids. J lost 8 bases, V lost 2 bases, and 18 bases had no gene match. The germline CDR1 and CDR2 sequences are SGHAT and FQNNGV. Clones were sequenced by immunoSEQ multiplex PCR, and TCRdb holds only the in-frame ones, with some missing. Among some 460,000 clones, roughly 89% were seen once, and the ten largest hold more than 4%. Material for sequencing was peripheral blood. This chain uses TRBV11-2 with TRBJ2-1, with 7 bases lining up with TRBD1. The clonotype originates from a woman in her twenties or thirties with acute or convalescent COVID-19. CDR3 nucleotide sequence: TGTGCCAGCAGCTTAAATTACCTGGGACAGAACACGCGTGATGAGCAGTTCTTC. Its translation is CASSLNYLGQNTRDEQFF.